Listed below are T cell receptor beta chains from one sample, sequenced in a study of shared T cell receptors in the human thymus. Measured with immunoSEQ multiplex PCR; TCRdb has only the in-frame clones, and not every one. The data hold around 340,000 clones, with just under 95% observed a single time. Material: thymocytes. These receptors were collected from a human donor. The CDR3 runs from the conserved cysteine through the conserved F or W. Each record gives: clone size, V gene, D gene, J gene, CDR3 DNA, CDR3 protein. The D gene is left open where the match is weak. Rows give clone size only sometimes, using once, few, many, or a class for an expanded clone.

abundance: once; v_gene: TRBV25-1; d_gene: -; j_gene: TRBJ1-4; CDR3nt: TGTGCCAGCAGTGAAAACGTTGCCCGGACAGCTACTAATGAAAAACTGTTTTTT; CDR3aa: CASSENVARTATNEKLFF
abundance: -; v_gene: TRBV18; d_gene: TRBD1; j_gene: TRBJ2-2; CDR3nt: TGTGCCAGCTCACCACTTAAGGGGGCGACGCCCGGGGAGCTGTTTTTT; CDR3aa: CASSPLKGATPGELFF
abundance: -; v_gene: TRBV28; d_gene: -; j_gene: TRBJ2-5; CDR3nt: TGTGCCAGCAGTGGATTAGGGGGTCAAGAGACCCAGTACTTC; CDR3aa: CASSGLGGQETQYF
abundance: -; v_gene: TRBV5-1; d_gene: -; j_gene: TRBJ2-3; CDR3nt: TGCGCCAGCAGCTGTGAGGGCACAGATACGCAGTATTTT; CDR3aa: CASSCEGTDTQYF
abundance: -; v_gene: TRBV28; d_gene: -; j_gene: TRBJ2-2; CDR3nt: TGTGCCAGCAGCCCTTTCCCGACAGGAAGGGGGAACACCGGGGAGCTGTTTTTT; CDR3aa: CASSPFPTGRGNTGELFF
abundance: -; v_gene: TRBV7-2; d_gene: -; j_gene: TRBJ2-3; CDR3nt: TGTGCCAGCAGCCTGTGGACTGGATATACGCAGTATTTT; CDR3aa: CASSLWTGYTQYF
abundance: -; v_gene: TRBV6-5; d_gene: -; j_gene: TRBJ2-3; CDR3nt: TGTGCCAGCAGTGGACGACAGCCTAGCACAGATACGCAGTATTTT; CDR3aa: CASSGRQPSTDTQYF
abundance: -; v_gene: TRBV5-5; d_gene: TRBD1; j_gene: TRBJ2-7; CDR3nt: TGTGCCAGCAGCATATCCCAGACAGGGTCCTACGAGCAGTACTTC; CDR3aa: CASSISQTGSYEQYF
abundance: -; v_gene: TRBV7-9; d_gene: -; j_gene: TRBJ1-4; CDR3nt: TGTGCCAGCAGCTTAATCGATACTAATGAAAAACTGTTTTTT; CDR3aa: CASSLIDTNEKLFF
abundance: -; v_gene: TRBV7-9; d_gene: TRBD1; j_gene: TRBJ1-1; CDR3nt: TGTGCCAGCAGCTCAGGGATCCCGATCAACAGGGGGCGGAACACTGAAGCTTTCTTT; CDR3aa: CASSSGIPINRGRNTEAFF
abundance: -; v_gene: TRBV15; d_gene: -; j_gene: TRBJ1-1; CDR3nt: TGTGCCACCAGCAGGGGGGACACTGAAGCTTTCTTT; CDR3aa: CATSRGDTEAFF
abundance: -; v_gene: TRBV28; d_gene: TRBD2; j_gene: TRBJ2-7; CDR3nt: TGTGCCAGCACCACTAGCGGGAGGACCTACGAGCAGTACTTC; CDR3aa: CASTTSGRTYEQYF
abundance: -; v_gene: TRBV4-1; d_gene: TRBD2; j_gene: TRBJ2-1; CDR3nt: TGCGCCAGCAGCCAAGATTTGGCGGGAGGGCCTCGGGATGAGCAGTTCTTC; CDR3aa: CASSQDLAGGPRDEQFF
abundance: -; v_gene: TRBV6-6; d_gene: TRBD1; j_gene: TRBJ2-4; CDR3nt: TGTGCCAGCAGTGTGTCAGGGGGCCCGGCCAAAAACATTCAGTACTTC; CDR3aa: CASSVSGGPAKNIQYF
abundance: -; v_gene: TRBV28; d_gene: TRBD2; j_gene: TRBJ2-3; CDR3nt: TGTGCCAGCAGGGGCGGGGGGGCGCATCAAACGCAGTATTTT; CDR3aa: CASRGGGAHQTQYF
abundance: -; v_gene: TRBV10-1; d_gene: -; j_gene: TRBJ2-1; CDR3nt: TGCGCCAGCAGTGGAGGACTGACAGTGGTGGGGGATCGAAACAATGAGCAGTTCTTC; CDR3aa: CASSGGLTVVGDRNNEQFF
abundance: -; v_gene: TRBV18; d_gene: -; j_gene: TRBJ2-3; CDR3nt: TGTGCCAGCTCAGACCTGGACAGTAATACGCAGTATTTT; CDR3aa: CASSDLDSNTQYF
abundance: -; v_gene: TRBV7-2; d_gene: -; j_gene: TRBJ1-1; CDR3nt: TGTGCCAGCAGCCCGCACGACATGAACACTGAAGCTTTCTTT; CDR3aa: CASSPHDMNTEAFF
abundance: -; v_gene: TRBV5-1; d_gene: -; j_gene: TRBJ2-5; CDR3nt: TGCGCCAGCAGCTTTCCCGGTAACGACCAAAGGCCCCAAGAGACCCAGTACTTC; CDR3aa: CASSFPGNDQRPQETQYF
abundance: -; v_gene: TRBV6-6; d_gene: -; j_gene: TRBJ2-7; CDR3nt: TGTGCCCACACTCGGCAGTACTTC; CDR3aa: CAHTRQYF
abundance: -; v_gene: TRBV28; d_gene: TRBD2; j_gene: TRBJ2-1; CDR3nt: TGTGCCAGCAGTCCCAGACTAGCGCCATACAATGAGCAGTTCTTC; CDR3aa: CASSPRLAPYNEQFF
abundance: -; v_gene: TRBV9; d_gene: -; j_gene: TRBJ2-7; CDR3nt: TGTGCCAGCAGCAGCCTCCCCGAATACGAGCAGTACTTC; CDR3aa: CASSSLPEYEQYF
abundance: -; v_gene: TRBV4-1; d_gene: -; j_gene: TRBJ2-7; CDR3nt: TGCGCCAGCAGCCCAAGATCCAGGACTGCCTACGAGCAGTACTTC; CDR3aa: CASSPRSRTAYEQYF
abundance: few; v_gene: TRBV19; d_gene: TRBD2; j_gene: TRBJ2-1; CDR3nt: TGTGCCAGTAGTATTCCGGGACTAGCGCCATCGAGCTCCTACAATGAGCAGTTCTTC; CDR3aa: CASSIPGLAPSSSYNEQFF
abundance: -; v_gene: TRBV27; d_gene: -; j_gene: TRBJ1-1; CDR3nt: TGTGCCAGCAAGGGTGATGGGGGCGGCACTGAAGCTTTCTTT; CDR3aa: CASKGDGGGTEAFF
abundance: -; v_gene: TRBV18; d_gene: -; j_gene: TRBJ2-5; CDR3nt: TGTGCCAGCTCCCAGCCCTGGAAGACCCAGTACTTC; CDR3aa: CASSQPWKTQYF
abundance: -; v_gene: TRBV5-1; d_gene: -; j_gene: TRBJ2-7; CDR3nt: TGCGCCAGCAGCTCGGGCTACGAGCAGTACTTC; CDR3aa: CASSSGYEQYF
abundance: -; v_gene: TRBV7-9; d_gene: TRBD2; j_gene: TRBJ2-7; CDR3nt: TGTGCCAGCAGTCTAGGGACTAGTACCGACGAGCAGTACTTC; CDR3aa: CASSLGTSTDEQYF
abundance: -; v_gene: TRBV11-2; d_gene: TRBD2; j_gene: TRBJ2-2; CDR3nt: TGTGCCAGCAGCTTGGGACTAGAATGTAACACCGGGGAGCTGTTTTTT; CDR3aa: CASSLGLECNTGELFF
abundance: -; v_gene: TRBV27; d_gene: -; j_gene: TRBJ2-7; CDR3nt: TGTGCCAGCGCAGGGGACCCCTGGGAGCAGTACTTC; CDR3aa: CASAGDPWEQYF
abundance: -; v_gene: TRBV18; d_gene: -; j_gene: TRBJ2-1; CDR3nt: TGTGCCAGCTCACCCCGGGACTCCCTGAACAATGAGCAGTTCTTC; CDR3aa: CASSPRDSLNNEQFF
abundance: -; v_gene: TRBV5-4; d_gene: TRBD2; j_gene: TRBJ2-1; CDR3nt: TGTGCCAGCAGCTTGGTGGGACTAGCCGCCTACAATGAGCAGTTCTTC; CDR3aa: CASSLVGLAAYNEQFF
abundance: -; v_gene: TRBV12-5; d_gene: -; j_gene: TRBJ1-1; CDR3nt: TGTGCTAGTGGTTTGGTACACACCCCCCGGGGGCTCAACACTGAAGCTTTCTTT; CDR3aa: CASGLVHTPRGLNTEAFF
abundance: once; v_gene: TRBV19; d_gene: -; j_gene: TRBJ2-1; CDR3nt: TGTGCCAGTAGTGACAACGAACCGAGCTCCTACAATGAGCAGTTCTTC; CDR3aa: CASSDNEPSSYNEQFF
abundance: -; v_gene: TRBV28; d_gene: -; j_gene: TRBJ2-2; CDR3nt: TGTGCCAGCAGTTTCAAAAGTGGCACCGGGGAGCTGTTTTTT; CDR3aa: CASSFKSGTGELFF
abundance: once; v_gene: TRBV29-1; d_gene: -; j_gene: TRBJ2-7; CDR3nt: TGCAGCGTTGAAACCCGGCACTACGAGCAGTACTTC; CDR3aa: CSVETRHYEQYF
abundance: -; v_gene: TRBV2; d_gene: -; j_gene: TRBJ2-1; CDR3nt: TGTGCCAGCAGAGGTAATGAGCAGTTCTTC; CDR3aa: CASRGNEQFF
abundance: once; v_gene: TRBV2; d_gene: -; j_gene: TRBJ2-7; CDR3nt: TGTGCCAGCAGGGACTCGTACGAGCAGTACTTC; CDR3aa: CASRDSYEQYF
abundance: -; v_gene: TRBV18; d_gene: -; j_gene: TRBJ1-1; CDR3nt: TGTGCCAGCTCACCCTGGGGTCGCACTGAAGCTTTCTTT; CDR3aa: CASSPWGRTEAFF
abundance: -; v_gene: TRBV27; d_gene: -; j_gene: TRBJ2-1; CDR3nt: TGTGCCAGCAGTGTGGGCAGGGGTCGCGTCTACAATGAGCAGTTCTTC; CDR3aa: CASSVGRGRVYNEQFF
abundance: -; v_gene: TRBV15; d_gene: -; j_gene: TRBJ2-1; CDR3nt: TGTGCCACTTCCCCCGGAGGGTATGTTTACAATGAGCAGTTCTTC; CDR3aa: CATSPGGYVYNEQFF
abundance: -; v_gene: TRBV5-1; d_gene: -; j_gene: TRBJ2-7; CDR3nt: TGCGCCAGCAGCTTGTACCCTTTTTGTGAGCAGTACTTC; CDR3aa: CASSLYPFCEQYF
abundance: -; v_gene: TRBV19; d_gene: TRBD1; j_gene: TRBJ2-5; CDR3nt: TGTGCCAGTAGTAAGCAGGGGGCAGGCGAGACCCAGTACTTC; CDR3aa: CASSKQGAGETQYF
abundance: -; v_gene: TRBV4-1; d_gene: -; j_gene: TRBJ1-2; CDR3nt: TGCGCCAGCAGCCAAGATCCTACCGCCCCGGTTTCTTATGGCTACACCTTC; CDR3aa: CASSQDPTAPVSYGYTF
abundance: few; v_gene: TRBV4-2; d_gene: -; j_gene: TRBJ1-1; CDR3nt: TGTGCCAGCAGCCATTCCGCTTTATCTGGGCCCCTGAACACTGAAGCTTTCTTT; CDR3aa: CASSHSALSGPLNTEAFF
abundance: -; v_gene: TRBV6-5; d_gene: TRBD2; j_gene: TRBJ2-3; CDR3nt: TGTGCCAGCAGCCAAGCGGGAGGGCCAGCAGATACGCAGTATTTT; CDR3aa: CASSQAGGPADTQYF